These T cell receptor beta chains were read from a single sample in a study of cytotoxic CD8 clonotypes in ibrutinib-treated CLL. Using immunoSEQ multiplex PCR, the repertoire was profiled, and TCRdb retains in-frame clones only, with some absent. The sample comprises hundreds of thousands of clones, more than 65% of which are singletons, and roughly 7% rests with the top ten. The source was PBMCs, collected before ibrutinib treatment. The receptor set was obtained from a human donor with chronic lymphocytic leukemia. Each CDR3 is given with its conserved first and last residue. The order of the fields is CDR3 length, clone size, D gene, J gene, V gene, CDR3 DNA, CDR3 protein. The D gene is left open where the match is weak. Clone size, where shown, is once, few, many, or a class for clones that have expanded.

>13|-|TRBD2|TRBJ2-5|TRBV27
TGTGCCACCAGCCTCGTAGCGGGAGAGACCCAGTACTTC
CATSLVAGETQYF
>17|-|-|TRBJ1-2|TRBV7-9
TGTGCCAGCAGCCTAACGACCGACAAATACCCTAACTATGGCTACACCTTC
CASSLTTDKYPNYGYTF
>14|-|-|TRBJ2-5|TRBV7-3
TGTGCCAGCAGCGTGGGCCCTATGGGGGAGACCCAGTACTTC
CASSVGPMGETQYF
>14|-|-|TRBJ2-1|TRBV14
TGTGCCAGCAGCCAAAGTGGCGGGACGGGTGAGCAGTTCTTC
CASSQSGGTGEQFF
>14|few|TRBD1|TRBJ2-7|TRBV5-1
TGCGCCAGCAGCTTAGGACAGGGGGCGAGGGAGCAGTACTTC
CASSLGQGAREQYF
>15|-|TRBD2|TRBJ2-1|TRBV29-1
TGCAGCGTTTTCGGACTAGCGGGGTTAATTAATGAGCAGTTCTTC
CSVFGLAGLINEQFF
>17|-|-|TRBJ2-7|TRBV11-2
TGTGCCAGCAGCTTACACTCTGGACTGTCCCAAGGGTACGAGCAGTACTTC
CASSLHSGLSQGYEQYF
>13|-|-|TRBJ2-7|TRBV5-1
TGCGCCAGCAGCAACTCCATGTGGTACGAGCAGTACTTC
CASSNSMWYEQYF
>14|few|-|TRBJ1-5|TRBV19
TGTGCCAGTAGTATAAGGGGAGAAAATCAGCCCCAGCATTTT
CASSIRGENQPQHF
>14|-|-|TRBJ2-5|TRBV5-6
TGTGCCAGCAGCATTATTGGAGTACAAGAGACCCAGTACTTC
CASSIIGVQETQYF
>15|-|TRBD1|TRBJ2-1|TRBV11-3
TGTGCCAGCAGCTTAGGGACAGGGGCCTACAATGAGCAGTTCTTC
CASSLGTGAYNEQFF
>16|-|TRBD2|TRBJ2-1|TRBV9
TGTGCCAGCAGCGCCATGACTAGCGGGAGGGCCAATGAGCAGTTCTTC
CASSAMTSGRANEQFF
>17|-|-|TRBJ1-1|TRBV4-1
TGCGCCAGCAGCCGCGGACCGGGACCCGGGGTGAACACTGAAGCTTTCTTT
CASSRGPGPGVNTEAFF
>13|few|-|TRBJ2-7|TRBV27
TGTGCCAGCAGTGGGACAACCTCCTACGAGCAGTACTTC
CASSGTTSYEQYF
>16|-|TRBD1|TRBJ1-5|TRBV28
TGTGCCAGCAGTCCTCCCGGGACAGGGAATCTACAGCCCCAGCATTTT
CASSPPGTGNLQPQHF
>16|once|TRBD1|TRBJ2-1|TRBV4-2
TGTGCCAGCAGCCACCTTGGAGACAGGGTCTACAATGAGCAGTTCTTC
CASSHLGDRVYNEQFF
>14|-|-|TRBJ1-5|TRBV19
TGTGCCAGTAGGGACAGTTTTGGCAATCAGCCCCAGCATTTT
CASRDSFGNQPQHF
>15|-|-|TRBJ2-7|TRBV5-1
TGCGCCAGCAGCTTGGCCTTGGCGGCCGGATACGAGCAGTACTTC
CASSLALAAGYEQYF
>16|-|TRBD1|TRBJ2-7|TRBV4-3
TGCGCCAGCAGCCAAGACAGACAGGGGAAATCCTACGAGCAGTACTTC
CASSQDRQGKSYEQYF
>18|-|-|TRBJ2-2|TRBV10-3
TGTGCCATCAGTGAGTCGATGGCTAGCTATCCAAACACCGGGGAGCTGTTTTTT
CAISESMASYPNTGELFF
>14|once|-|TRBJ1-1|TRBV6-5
TGTGCCAGCAGACGCTCAACAGGTAACACTGAAGCTTTCTTT
CASRRSTGNTEAFF
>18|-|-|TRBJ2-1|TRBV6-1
TGTGCCAGCAGTGAAATTGGCTTGGAGCAAAGCTCCTACAATGAGCAGTTCTTC
CASSEIGLEQSSYNEQFF
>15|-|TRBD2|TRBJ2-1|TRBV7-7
TGTGCCAGCAGCTTAGAACTAGCGGCCTACAATGAGCAGTTCTTC
CASSLELAAYNEQFF
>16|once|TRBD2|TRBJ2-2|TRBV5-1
TGCGCCAGCAGGAAGAATAGCGGGAGTAGCACCGGGGAGCTGTTTTTT
CASRKNSGSSTGELFF
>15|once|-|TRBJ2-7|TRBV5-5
TGTGCCAGCAGCTCCCCGGGACGGAGGACCTACGAGCAGTACTTC
CASSSPGRRTYEQYF
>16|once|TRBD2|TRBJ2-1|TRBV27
TGTGCCAGCAGGAAGGGACTAGCGGGAGAGGCCAATGAGCAGTTCTTC
CASRKGLAGEANEQFF
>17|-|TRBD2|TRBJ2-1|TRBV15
TGTGCCACCAGCAGAGATCCGAGACTAGCGGGAGCTCGTGAGCAGTTCTTC
CATSRDPRLAGAREQFF
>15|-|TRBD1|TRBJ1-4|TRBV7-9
TGTGCCAGCAGCTTAGCGGGACAGTACAGTGAAAAACTGTTTTTT
CASSLAGQYSEKLFF
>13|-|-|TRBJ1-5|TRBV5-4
TGTGCCAGCAGCTTGGACGGGTCTCAGCCCCAGCATTTT
CASSLDGSQPQHF
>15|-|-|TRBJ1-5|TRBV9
TGTGCCAGCAGCGTAGGGCCCGGAGGCAATCAGCCCCAGCATTTT
CASSVGPGGNQPQHF
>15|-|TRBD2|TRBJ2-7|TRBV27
TGTGCCAGCAGTATACTAGCGGGAGTTTCGTACGAGCAGTACTTC
CASSILAGVSYEQYF
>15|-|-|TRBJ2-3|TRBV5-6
TGTGCCAGCAGCTTGGGGCTGAAGAGCACAGATACGCAGTATTTT
CASSLGLKSTDTQYF
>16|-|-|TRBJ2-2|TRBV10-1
TGCGCCAGCAGTGAGTCCGGAGAAGCGAACACCGGGGAGCTGTTTTTT
CASSESGEANTGELFF
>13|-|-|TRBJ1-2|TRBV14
TGTGCCAGCAGCCCTGGGACCATCTATGGCTACACCTTC
CASSPGTIYGYTF
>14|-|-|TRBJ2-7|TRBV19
TGTGCCAGTAGTAACGTCAGGGGATCCTACGAGCAGTACTTC
CASSNVRGSYEQYF
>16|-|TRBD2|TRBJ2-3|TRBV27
TGTGCCAGCAGTGCATACAAAGCGGGAGTCATAGATACGCAGTATTTT
CASSAYKAGVIDTQYF
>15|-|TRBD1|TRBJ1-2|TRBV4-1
TGCGCCAGCAGCCAAGAACCGGGACAGGTATTTGGCTACACCTTC
CASSQEPGQVFGYTF
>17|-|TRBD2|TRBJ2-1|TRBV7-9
TGTGCCAGCACCTGGGTTAGCGGGGATAGCTCCTACAATGAGCAGTTCTTC
CASTWVSGDSSYNEQFF
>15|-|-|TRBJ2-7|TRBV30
TGTGCCTGGAGTGTACCCGGGACATTTGCCTACGAGCAGTACTTC
CAWSVPGTFAYEQYF
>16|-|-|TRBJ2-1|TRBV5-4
TGTGCCAGCAGCACTGGGCCACAGGGATCCTACAATGAGCAGTTCTTC
CASSTGPQGSYNEQFF
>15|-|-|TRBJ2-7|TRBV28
TGTGCCAGCAGTTTCCGACACTCAACCTACTACGAGCAGTACTTC
CASSFRHSTYYEQYF
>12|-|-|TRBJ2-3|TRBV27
TGTGCCAGCAGTACAAACACAGATACGCAGTATTTT
CASSTNTDTQYF
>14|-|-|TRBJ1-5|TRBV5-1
TGCGCCAGCAGCTTCGGCGAACGCAATCAGCCCCAGCATTTT
CASSFGERNQPQHF
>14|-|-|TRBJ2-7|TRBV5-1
TGCGCCAGCAGCTTGGCCAGCACCACCTACGAGCAGTACTTC
CASSLASTTYEQYF
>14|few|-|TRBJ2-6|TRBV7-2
TGTGCCAGCAGCTCCGTCCGAGGGGCCAACGTCCTGACTTTC
CASSSVRGANVLTF
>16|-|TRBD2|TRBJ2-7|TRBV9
TGTGCCAGCAGCCCTCGGTCTAGCGGGAGTATTTACGAGCAGTACTTC
CASSPRSSGSIYEQYF
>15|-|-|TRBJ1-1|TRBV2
TGTGCCAGCACCAGGCGTCAGGGGTCCGTCACTGAAGCTTTCTTT
CASTRRQGSVTEAFF